A selection of T cell receptor beta chains follows, all from one sample in a study of blood T cell repertoires in COVID-19. This table comes from immunoSEQ multiplex PCR, and its TCRdb copy is limited to in-frame clones, with some not included. The table records about 300,000 clones, roughly 90% of them present only once. The sample was PBMCs or T cells enriched from blood (not recorded which). These receptor sequences come from a woman aged 40 to 50 who had recovered from COVID-19. Both conserved end residues are part of each CDR3. The D gene is left open where the match is weak. Clone size appears in some rows only: once, few, many, or a class for an expanded clone.

V gene: TRBV11-2; D gene: NA; clone size: NA; J gene: TRBJ1-3; CDR3 DNA: TGTGCCAGCAGCCCCTATGGGGGGGGAAACACCATATATTTT; CDR3 protein: CASSPYGGGNTIYF
V gene: TRBV18; D gene: NA; clone size: NA; J gene: TRBJ2-7; CDR3 DNA: TGTGCCAGCTCACCGGGTCGGGGGATATCCTACGAGCAGTACTTC; CDR3 protein: CASSPGRGISYEQYF
V gene: TRBV27; D gene: NA; clone size: NA; J gene: TRBJ2-2; CDR3 DNA: TGTGCCAGCAGTTTACCCCGTAGTGGGGGCGACACCGGGGAGCTGTTTTTT; CDR3 protein: CASSLPRSGGDTGELFF
V gene: TRBV5-6; D gene: TRBD1; clone size: NA; J gene: TRBJ1-6; CDR3 DNA: TGTGCCAGCAGCTCTGGACAGGGGAATTCACCCCTCCACTTT; CDR3 protein: CASSSGQGNSPLHF
V gene: TRBV10-3; D gene: NA; clone size: NA; J gene: TRBJ1-6; CDR3 DNA: TGTGCCAGCCACAGGGATTATAATTCACCCCTCCACTTT; CDR3 protein: CASHRDYNSPLHF
V gene: TRBV19; D gene: NA; clone size: NA; J gene: TRBJ1-1; CDR3 DNA: TGTGCCAGTAAGCCGACGGACAGTGACACTGAAGCTTTCTTT; CDR3 protein: CASKPTDSDTEAFF
V gene: TRBV19; D gene: TRBD2; clone size: NA; J gene: TRBJ2-7; CDR3 DNA: TGTGCCAGTAGGACTAGCGGTACTTACGAGCAGTACTTC; CDR3 protein: CASRTSGTYEQYF
V gene: TRBV6-6; D gene: TRBD1; clone size: NA; J gene: TRBJ2-7; CDR3 DNA: TGTGCCAGCAGAAGGACGGGACAGGAATACGAGCAGTACTTC; CDR3 protein: CASRRTGQEYEQYF
V gene: TRBV4-1; D gene: NA; clone size: NA; J gene: TRBJ1-6; CDR3 DNA: TGCGCCAGCAGCCAATCAGCGGTCAGGGGACCGATTCCCCTCCACTTT; CDR3 protein: CASSQSAVRGPIPLHF
V gene: TRBV19; D gene: TRBD1; clone size: NA; J gene: TRBJ1-2; CDR3 DNA: TGTGCCAGTAGTATAGATGGGCTCGGACAGGGGGACTATGGCTACACCTTC; CDR3 protein: CASSIDGLGQGDYGYTF
V gene: TRBV5-6; D gene: NA; clone size: NA; J gene: TRBJ1-3; CDR3 DNA: TGTGCCAGCAGCTTGCTCGCGGGGAGCTCTGGAAACACCATATATTTT; CDR3 protein: CASSLLAGSSGNTIYF
V gene: TRBV19; D gene: NA; clone size: NA; J gene: TRBJ1-4; CDR3 DNA: TGTGCCAGTAGTGGCACCGGGGCAACTAATGAAAAACTGTTTTTT; CDR3 protein: CASSGTGATNEKLFF
V gene: TRBV6-1; D gene: NA; clone size: NA; J gene: TRBJ1-6; CDR3 DNA: TGTGCCAGCAGTGAGGACACCAGCTCCTATAATTCACCCCTCCACTTT; CDR3 protein: CASSEDTSSYNSPLHF
V gene: TRBV6-1; D gene: NA; clone size: NA; J gene: TRBJ1-5; CDR3 DNA: TGTGCCAGCAGTGAGAGCGGGGGGCTAGGGGAGCCCCAGCATTTT; CDR3 protein: CASSESGGLGEPQHF
V gene: TRBV28; D gene: NA; clone size: NA; J gene: TRBJ2-1; CDR3 DNA: TGTGCCAGCAGTTTGCAGTTACGGGTAGGCGAGCAGTTCTTC; CDR3 protein: CASSLQLRVGEQFF
V gene: TRBV5-6; D gene: TRBD1; clone size: NA; J gene: TRBJ2-5; CDR3 DNA: TGTGCCAGCAGCCTAGGGACAGGGAGGCAGACCCAGTACTTC; CDR3 protein: CASSLGTGRQTQYF
V gene: TRBV19; D gene: NA; clone size: NA; J gene: TRBJ1-3; CDR3 DNA: TGTGCCAGTAGCCTAACCAGGTCTGGAAACACCATATATTTT; CDR3 protein: CASSLTRSGNTIYF
V gene: TRBV2; D gene: NA; clone size: NA; J gene: TRBJ1-1; CDR3 DNA: TGTGCCAGCAGCAACAGGGTAGACACTGAAGCTTTCTTT; CDR3 protein: CASSNRVDTEAFF
V gene: TRBV27; D gene: TRBD1; clone size: once; J gene: TRBJ2-7; CDR3 DNA: TGTGCCAGCAGTTTACCGGACAGGGTCTACGAGCAGTACTTC; CDR3 protein: CASSLPDRVYEQYF
V gene: TRBV6-6; D gene: TRBD2; clone size: NA; J gene: TRBJ2-3; CDR3 DNA: TGTGCCAGCAGTTACGCCTTAGCGGGAGTGGCAGATACGCAGTATTTT; CDR3 protein: CASSYALAGVADTQYF
V gene: TRBV29-1; D gene: NA; clone size: NA; J gene: TRBJ2-1; CDR3 DNA: TGCAGCGTTGAAGATCAGCGGGCGAGCTCCTACAATGAGCAGTTCTTC; CDR3 protein: CSVEDQRASSYNEQFF
V gene: TRBV7-9; D gene: TRBD1; clone size: NA; J gene: TRBJ1-1; CDR3 DNA: TGTGCCAGCAGCTTAGTGGGACAGGGCTATGAAGCTTTCTTT; CDR3 protein: CASSLVGQGYEAFF
V gene: TRBV27; D gene: TRBD1; clone size: once; J gene: TRBJ2-7; CDR3 DNA: TGTGCCAGCAGTACGGCCCGGGGGACAGGCCTTGCCGAGCAGTACTTC; CDR3 protein: CASSTARGTGLAEQYF
V gene: TRBV3-1/TRBV3-2; D gene: NA; clone size: NA; J gene: TRBJ1-5; CDR3 DNA: TGTGCCAGCAGCCAAGGACGCCGGGGGTGGGTATGGAGCAATCAGCCCCAGCATTTT; CDR3 protein: CASSQGRRGWVWSNQPQHF
V gene: TRBV6-4; D gene: TRBD1; clone size: NA; J gene: TRBJ2-1; CDR3 DNA: TGTGCCAGCAGTGACCTGCCGGGACAGGGGAGGAATGAGCAGTTCTTC; CDR3 protein: CASSDLPGQGRNEQFF
V gene: TRBV11-2; D gene: NA; clone size: NA; J gene: TRBJ1-1; CDR3 DNA: TGTGCCAGCAGCTTTCACTTGAACACTGAAGCTTTCTTT; CDR3 protein: CASSFHLNTEAFF
V gene: TRBV5-3; D gene: TRBD1; clone size: NA; J gene: TRBJ1-2; CDR3 DNA: TGTGCCAGAAGCTTGTTTGCCGAGGGACAGCTAGTTAACTATGGCTACACCTTC; CDR3 protein: CARSLFAEGQLVNYGYTF
V gene: TRBV10-3; D gene: NA; clone size: NA; J gene: TRBJ1-5; CDR3 DNA: TGTGCCATCAGTGAGTCGGGGCAGTTCAATCAGCCCCAGCATTTT; CDR3 protein: CAISESGQFNQPQHF